Listed below are T cell receptor beta chains from one sample, sequenced in a study of CD8+CD57+ T cells in acquired aplastic anemia. TCRdb re-called the reads with MiXCR, one entry per CDR3 protein. The sample holds about half a million distinct CDR3 sequences, less than 35% seen once. The sequencing sample was made of sorted CD4+, CD8+, or CD8+CD57+ T cells (not recorded which) from PBMCs. The receptors were sampled from a human donor with aplastic anemia. CDR3s include the opening cysteine and the closing phenylalanine or tryptophan. Fields, in order: CDR3 protein, CDR3 DNA, J gene, D gene, clone size, V gene. D genes are given only for firm matches. Some rows have no size entry. The others give once, few or many, or a class for an expanded clone.

CASTGGSGYTF TGTGCCAGCACGGGGGGGAGCGGCTACACCTTC TRBJ1-2 - - TRBV7-8
CASSQEPFQEAFF TGTGCCAGCAGCCAAGAGCCGTTCCAAGAAGCTTTCTTT TRBJ1-1 - once TRBV4-2
CASKGRGNEKLFF TGTGCCAGCAAGGGCAGGGGGAATGAAAAACTGTTTTTT TRBJ1-4 TRBD1 many TRBV2
CASSRELAGGIYEQYF TGTGCCAGCAGTCGCGAGCTAGCGGGGGGGATTTACGAGCAGTACTTC TRBJ2-7 TRBD2 - TRBV25-1
CASSTSREAGNTIYF TGTGCCAGCTCCACCTCGCGGGAGGCTGGAAACACCATATATTTT TRBJ1-3 - - TRBV25-1
CASSLVIAGTIEAFF TGTGCCAGCAGCTTAGTAATAGCAGGAACGATTGAAGCTTTCTTT TRBJ1-1 - few TRBV7-2
CASSLGGIETQYF TGTGCCAGCAGCTTAGGGGGGATCGAGACCCAGTACTTC TRBJ2-5 - many TRBV7-6
CASSPMTGTAGYGYTF TGTGCCAGCTCACCAATGACCGGGACGGCCGGCTATGGCTACACCTTC TRBJ1-2 - - TRBV18
CSASSGSSGETQYF TGCAGTGCTAGTAGCGGGAGCTCGGGGGAGACCCAGTACTTC TRBJ2-5 TRBD2 - TRBV20-1
CASSQGLGFGETQYF TGTGCCAGCAGCCAGGGGCTAGGTTTTGGGGAGACCCAGTACTTC TRBJ2-5 - - TRBV7-3
CASSFGIGLAGGTDTQYF TGTGCCAGCAGCTTTGGAATTGGGCTAGCGGGAGGAACAGATACGCAGTATTTT TRBJ2-3 TRBD2 few TRBV11-2
CSAYLGGGYTF TGCAGCGCCTACCTAGGAGGGGGCTACACCTTC TRBJ1-2 - - TRBV29-1
CASSLPGETQYF TGTGCCAGCAGCTTACCAGGGGAGACCCAGTACTTC TRBJ2-5 - many TRBV7-3
CASMVRGDSPLHF TGTGCCAGCATGGTGAGGGGGGATTCACCCCTCCACTTT TRBJ1-6 - - TRBV2
CSAREGGGAGYNSPLHF TGCAGTGCTAGAGAAGGAGGGGGCGCGGGTTATAATTCACCCCTCCACTTT TRBJ1-6 TRBD1 few TRBV20-1
CASSPRLAGLTDTQYF TGTGCCAGCAGCCCCAGACTAGCGGGGCTCACAGATACGCAGTATTTT TRBJ2-3 TRBD2 - TRBV11-2
CASSPTVVRNTIYF TGTGCCAGCAGCCCGACCGTCGTGAGAAACACCATATATTTT TRBJ1-3 - many TRBV9
CASGPGQGYGGYTF TGTGCTAGTGGTCCCGGACAGGGATACGGTGGCTACACCTTC TRBJ1-2 TRBD1 many TRBV12-5
CASSEMGTLDQPQHF TGTGCCAGCAGTGAAATGGGGACACTGGACCAGCCCCAGCATTTT TRBJ1-5 - many TRBV2
CASSYSLLEMNGYTF TGTGCCAGCAGTTACTCTTTGTTGGAAATGAATGGCTACACCTTC TRBJ1-2 - - TRBV2
CASSMGSTQYF TGTGCCAGTAGTATGGGCAGTACGCAGTATTTT TRBJ2-3 - - TRBV19
CASSSGLAYYEQYF TGTGCCAGCAGCTCCGGACTAGCGTACTACGAGCAGTACTTC TRBJ2-7 TRBD2 - TRBV7-9
CSTIIGQTQYF TGCAGCACCATCATCGGGCAGACCCAGTACTTC TRBJ2-5 - - TRBV20-1
CASSPRPGTGSGANVLTF TGTGCCAGCAGCCCCCGTCCCGGGACAGGATCTGGGGCCAACGTCCTGACTTTC TRBJ2-6 TRBD1 few TRBV3-1
CSAGQRSAGNTIYF TGCAGTGCTGGACAGCGATCAGCCGGAAACACCATATATTTT TRBJ1-3 - many TRBV20-1
CSVEDVGANEKLFF TGCAGCGTTGAAGATGTAGGAGCTAATGAAAAACTGTTTTTT TRBJ1-4 - many TRBV29-1
CASSPTGTSGGALDF TGTGCCAGCAGCCCGACCGGGACTAGCGGGGGGGCCCTTGACTTC TRBJ2-5 TRBD2 - TRBV7-3
CASSLDRPSYEQYF TGCGCCAGCAGCCTCGACAGGCCCTCCTACGAGCAGTACTTC TRBJ2-7 - many TRBV5-1
CASSPRTATNEKLFF TGTGCCAGCTCACCCCGGACAGCAACTAATGAAAAACTGTTTTTT TRBJ1-4 - - TRBV18
CASSLTPDMNTEAFF TGTGCCAGCAGCTTAACCCCGGACATGAACACTGAAGCTTTCTTT TRBJ1-1 - - TRBV7-2
CASSQPGRGRYNEQFF TGCGCCAGCAGCCAACCGGGCAGGGGCCGCTACAATGAGCAGTTCTTC TRBJ2-1 - - TRBV4-1
CAGSLLGQDTEAFF TGTGCCGGCAGCCTCTTAGGACAGGACACTGAAGCTTTCTTT TRBJ1-1 TRBD1 - TRBV7-3
CASSPMGQGAGSPLHF TGTGCCAGCAGCCCAATGGGACAGGGGGCTGGTTCACCCCTCCACTTT TRBJ1-6 TRBD1 few TRBV4-2
CASRLVANTGELFF TGTGCCAGCCGTTTAGTCGCGAACACCGGGGAGCTGTTTTTT TRBJ2-2 - few TRBV6-5
CASSVDTNMNTEAFF TGTGCCAGCAGCGTAGATACAAACATGAACACTGAAGCTTTCTTT TRBJ1-1 - - TRBV9
CASSQVKGHQPQHF TGTGCCAGCAGCCAAGTAAAAGGGCATCAGCCCCAGCATTTT TRBJ1-5 - few TRBV3-1
CSAAGRANEKLFF TGCAGTGCAGCAGGGAGGGCTAATGAAAAACTGTTTTTT TRBJ1-4 - few TRBV20-1
CASRLSEGLGYGYTF TGTGCCAGCAGACTTAGTGAGGGGCTAGGCTATGGCTACACCTTC TRBJ1-2 - - TRBV7-8
CSVHLDSYNEQFF TGCAGCGTCCACCTGGACTCCTACAATGAGCAGTTCTTC TRBJ2-1 - many TRBV29-1
CASSQGTGGETQYF TGTGCCAGCAGCCAAGGGACAGGGGGGGAGACCCAGTACTTC TRBJ2-5 TRBD1 - TRBV3-1
CASSLGDRGGILGYTF TGTGCCAGCAGCTTAGGAGACAGGGGAGGAATATTGGGCTACACCTTC TRBJ1-2 TRBD1 many TRBV7-9
CASSYPGAGEQPQHF TGTGCCAGCAGTTACCCTGGGGCAGGCGAACAGCCCCAGCATTTT TRBJ1-5 - - TRBV6-5
CASSLAEGTPGYYGYTF TGTGCCAGCAGCTTAGCCGAGGGGACGCCGGGATACTATGGCTACACCTTC TRBJ1-2 - many TRBV7-9
CSASGSLRINQPQHF TGCAGTGCTAGCGGCAGTCTCAGAATCAATCAGCCCCAGCATTTT TRBJ1-5 - - TRBV20-1
CASSDQGVYTEAFF TGTGCCAGTAGTGACCAGGGAGTTTACACTGAAGCTTTCTTT TRBJ1-1 - - TRBV19
CSAQESSGELFF TGCAGTGCGCAGGAAAGTTCCGGGGAGCTGTTTTTT TRBJ2-2 - - TRBV20-1